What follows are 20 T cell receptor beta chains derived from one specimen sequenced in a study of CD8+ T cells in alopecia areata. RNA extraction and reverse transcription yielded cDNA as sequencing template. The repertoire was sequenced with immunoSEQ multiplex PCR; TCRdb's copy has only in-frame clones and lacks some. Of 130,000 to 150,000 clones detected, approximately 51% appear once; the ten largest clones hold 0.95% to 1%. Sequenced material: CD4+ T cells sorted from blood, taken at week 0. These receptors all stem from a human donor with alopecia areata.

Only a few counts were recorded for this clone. The DNA for the CDR3 is TGTGCCAGCAGCTTGAATCATCGGGAGCCCCAGCATTTT. Protein: CASSLNHREPQHF. This rearrangement joins TRBV5-6 to TRBJ1-5; D gene unclear. Germline lookup yields CDR1 SGHDT and CDR2 YYEEEE. Deletions cut 1 base from V and 8 bases from J, with 10 bases between. The CDR3 has 13 amino acids.

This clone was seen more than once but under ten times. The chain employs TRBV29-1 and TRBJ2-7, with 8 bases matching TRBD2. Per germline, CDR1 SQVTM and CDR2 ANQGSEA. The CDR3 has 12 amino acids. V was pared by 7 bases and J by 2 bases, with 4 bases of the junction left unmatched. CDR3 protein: CSARGLAYEQYF. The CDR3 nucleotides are TGCAGCGCTAGGGGACTAGCCTACGAGCAGTACTTC.

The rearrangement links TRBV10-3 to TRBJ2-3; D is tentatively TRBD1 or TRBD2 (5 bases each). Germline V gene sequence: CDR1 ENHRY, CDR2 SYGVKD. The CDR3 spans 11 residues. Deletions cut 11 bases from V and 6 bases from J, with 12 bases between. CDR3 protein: CAVMWGDTQYF. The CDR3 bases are TGTGCCGTCATGTGGGGGGATACGCAGTATTTT.

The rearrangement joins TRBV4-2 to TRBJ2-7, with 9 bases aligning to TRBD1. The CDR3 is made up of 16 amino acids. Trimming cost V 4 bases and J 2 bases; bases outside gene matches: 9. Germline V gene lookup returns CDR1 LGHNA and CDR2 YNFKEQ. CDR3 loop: CASSLLQGASAYEQYF. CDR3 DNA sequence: TGTGCCAGCAGCCTCCTACAGGGGGCGTCGGCCTACGAGCAGTACTTC.

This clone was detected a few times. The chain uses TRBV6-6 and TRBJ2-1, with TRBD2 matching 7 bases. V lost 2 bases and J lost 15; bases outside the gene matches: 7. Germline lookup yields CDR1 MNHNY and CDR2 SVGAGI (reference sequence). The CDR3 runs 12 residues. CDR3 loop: CASSYLTAGVFF. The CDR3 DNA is TGTGCCAGCAGTTACCTCACGGCGGGAGTGTTCTTC.

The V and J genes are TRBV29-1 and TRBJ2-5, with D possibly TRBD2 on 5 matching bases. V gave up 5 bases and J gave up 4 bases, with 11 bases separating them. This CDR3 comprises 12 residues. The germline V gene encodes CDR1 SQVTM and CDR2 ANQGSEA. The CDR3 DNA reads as TGCAGCGTTCCCCCCGCGGGAGAGACCCAGTACTTC. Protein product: CSVPPAGETQYF.

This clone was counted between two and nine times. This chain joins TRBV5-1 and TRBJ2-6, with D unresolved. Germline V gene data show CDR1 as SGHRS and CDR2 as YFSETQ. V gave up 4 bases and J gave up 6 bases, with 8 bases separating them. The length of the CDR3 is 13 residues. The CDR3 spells CASSQQEANVLTF. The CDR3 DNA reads TGCGCCAGCAGCCAGCAGGAGGCCAACGTCCTGACTTTC.

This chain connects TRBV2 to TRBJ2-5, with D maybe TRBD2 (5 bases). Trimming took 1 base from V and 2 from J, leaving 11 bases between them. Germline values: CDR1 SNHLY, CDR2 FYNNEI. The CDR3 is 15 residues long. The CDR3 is CASSEGSGWQETQYF. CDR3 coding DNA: TGTGCCAGCAGTGAAGGATCGGGGTGGCAAGAGACCCAGTACTTC.

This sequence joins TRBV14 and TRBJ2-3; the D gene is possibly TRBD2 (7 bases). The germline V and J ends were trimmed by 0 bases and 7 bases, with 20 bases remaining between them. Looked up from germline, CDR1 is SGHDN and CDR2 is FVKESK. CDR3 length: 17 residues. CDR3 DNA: TGTGCCAGCAGCCAAGAGATCTCACGGGGGGCGCGAAATACGCAGTATTTT. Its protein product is CASSQEISRGARNTQYF.

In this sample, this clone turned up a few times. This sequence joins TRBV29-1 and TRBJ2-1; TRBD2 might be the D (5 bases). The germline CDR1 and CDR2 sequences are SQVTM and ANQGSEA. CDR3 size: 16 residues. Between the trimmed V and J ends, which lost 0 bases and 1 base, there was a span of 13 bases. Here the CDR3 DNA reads TGCAGCGTTGAAGAACGGACTGCCCGATCCTACAATGAGCAGTTCTTC. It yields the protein CSVEERTARSYNEQFF.

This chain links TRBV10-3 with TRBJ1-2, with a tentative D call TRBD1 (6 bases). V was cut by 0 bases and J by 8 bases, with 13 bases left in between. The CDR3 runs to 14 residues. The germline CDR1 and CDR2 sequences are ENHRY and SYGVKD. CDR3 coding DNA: TGTGCCATCAGTGAGTCGAACAGGGAAGACGGCTACACCTTC. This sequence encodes CAISESNREDGYTF.

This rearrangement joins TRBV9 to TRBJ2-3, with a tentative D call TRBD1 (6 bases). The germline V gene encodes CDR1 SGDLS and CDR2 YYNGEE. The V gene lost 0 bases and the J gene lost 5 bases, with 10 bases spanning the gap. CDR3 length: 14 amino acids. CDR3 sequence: CASSVARGRDTQYF. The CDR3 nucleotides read TGTGCCAGCAGCGTAGCGAGGGGGAGAGATACGCAGTATTTT.

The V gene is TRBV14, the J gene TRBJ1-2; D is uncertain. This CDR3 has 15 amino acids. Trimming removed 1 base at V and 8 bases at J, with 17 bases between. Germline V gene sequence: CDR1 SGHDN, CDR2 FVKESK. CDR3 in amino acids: CASSQGVQPAIGYTF. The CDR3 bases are TGTGCCAGCAGCCAAGGGGTACAGCCCGCTATCGGCTACACCTTC.

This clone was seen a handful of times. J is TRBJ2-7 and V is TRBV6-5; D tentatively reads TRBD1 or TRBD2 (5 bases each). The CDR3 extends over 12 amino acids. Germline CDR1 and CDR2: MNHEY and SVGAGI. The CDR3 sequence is CVSGTRGTEQYF. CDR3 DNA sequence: TGTGTGTCCGGGACGCGTGGCACCGAGCAGTACTTC.

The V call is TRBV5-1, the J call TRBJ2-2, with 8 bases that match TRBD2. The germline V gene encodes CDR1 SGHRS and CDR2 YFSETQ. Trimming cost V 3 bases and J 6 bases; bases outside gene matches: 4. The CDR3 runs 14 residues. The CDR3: CASSSGGASGELFF. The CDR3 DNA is TGCGCCAGCAGCTCGGGAGGGGCGTCCGGGGAGCTGTTTTTT.

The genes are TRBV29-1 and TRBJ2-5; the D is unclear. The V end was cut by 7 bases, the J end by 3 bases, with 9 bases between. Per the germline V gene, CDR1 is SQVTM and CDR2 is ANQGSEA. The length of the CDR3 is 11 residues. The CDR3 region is CSGRDKETQYF. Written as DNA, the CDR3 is TGCAGCGGACGTGACAAAGAGACCCAGTACTTC.

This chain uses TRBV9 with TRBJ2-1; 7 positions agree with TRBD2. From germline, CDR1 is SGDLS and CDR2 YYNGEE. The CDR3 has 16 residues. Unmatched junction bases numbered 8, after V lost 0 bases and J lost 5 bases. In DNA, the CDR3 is TGTGCCAGCAGCGTAGAGTGGCTAGCGGAGAACAATGAGCAGTTCTTC. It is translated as CASSVEWLAENNEQFF.

CDR3 residues: CAWSMAAQPQHF. The DNA of the CDR3 is TGTGCCTGGAGTATGGCGGCTCAGCCCCAGCATTTT. V is TRBV30 and J is TRBJ1-5, with unresolved D. The V gene's germline CDR1 is GTSNPN and CDR2 SVGIG (reference sequence). V was trimmed by 2 bases and J by 6 bases, leaving 8 bases between them. This CDR3 is 12 amino acids long.

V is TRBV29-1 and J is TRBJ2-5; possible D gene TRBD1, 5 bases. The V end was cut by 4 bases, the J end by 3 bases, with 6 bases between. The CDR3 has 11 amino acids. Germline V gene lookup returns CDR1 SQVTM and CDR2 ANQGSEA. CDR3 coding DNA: TGCAGCGTTGTCAGGGAAGAGACCCAGTACTTC. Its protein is CSVVREETQYF.

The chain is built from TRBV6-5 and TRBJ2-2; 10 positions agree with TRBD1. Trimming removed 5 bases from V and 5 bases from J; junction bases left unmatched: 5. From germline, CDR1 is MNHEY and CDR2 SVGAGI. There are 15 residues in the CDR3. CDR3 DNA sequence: TGTGCCAGCAGTCGACAGGGGGCGCGGACCGGGGAGCTGTTTTTT. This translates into CASSRQGARTGELFF.